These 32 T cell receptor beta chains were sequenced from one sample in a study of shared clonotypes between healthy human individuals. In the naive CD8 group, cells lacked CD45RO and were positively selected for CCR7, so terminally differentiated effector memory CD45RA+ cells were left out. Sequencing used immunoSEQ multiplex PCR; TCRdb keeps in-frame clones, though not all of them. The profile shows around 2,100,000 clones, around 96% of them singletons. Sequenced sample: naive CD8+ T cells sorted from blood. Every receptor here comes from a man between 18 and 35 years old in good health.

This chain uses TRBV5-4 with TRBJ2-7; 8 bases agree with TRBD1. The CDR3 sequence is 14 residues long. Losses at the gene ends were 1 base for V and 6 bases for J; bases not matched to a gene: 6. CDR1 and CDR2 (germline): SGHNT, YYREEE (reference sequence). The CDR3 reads CASSLYQGASEQYF. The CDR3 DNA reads TGTGCCAGCAGCTTGTATCAGGGGGCGAGCGAGCAGTACTTC.

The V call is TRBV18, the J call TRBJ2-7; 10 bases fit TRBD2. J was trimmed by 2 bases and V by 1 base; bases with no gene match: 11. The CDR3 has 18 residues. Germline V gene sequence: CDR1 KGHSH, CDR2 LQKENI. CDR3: CASSPLSDLAGEAYEQYF. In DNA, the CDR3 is TGTGCCAGCTCACCACTTTCGGATCTAGCGGGAGAGGCCTACGAGCAGTACTTC.

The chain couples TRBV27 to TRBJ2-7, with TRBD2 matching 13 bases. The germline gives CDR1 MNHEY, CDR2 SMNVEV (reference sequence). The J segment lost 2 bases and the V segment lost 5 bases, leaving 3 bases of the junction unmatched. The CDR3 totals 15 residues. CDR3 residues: CASSRTSGGAYEQYF. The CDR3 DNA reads TGTGCCAGCAGTCGCACTAGCGGGGGGGCCTACGAGCAGTACTTC.

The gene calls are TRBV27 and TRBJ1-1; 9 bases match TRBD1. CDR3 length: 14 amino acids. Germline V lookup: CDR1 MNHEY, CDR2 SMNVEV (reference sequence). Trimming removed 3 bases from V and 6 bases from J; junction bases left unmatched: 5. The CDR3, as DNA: TGTGCCAGCAGTTTGGGGACAGGGAGGTCTGAAGCTTTCTTT. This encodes CASSLGTGRSEAFF.

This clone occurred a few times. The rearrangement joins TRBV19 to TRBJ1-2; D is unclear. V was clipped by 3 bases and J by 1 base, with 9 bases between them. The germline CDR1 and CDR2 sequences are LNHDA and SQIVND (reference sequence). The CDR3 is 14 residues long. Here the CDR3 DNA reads TGTGCCAGTAGTATCATGGACGGTAACTATGGCTACACCTTC. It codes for CASSIMDGNYGYTF.

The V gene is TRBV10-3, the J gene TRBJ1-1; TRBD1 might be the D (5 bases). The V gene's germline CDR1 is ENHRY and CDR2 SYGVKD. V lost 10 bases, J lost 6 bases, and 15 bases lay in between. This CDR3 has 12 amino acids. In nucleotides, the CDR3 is TGTGCCACCACAGCGGGGGACCCTGAAGCTTTCTTT. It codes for CATTAGDPEAFF.

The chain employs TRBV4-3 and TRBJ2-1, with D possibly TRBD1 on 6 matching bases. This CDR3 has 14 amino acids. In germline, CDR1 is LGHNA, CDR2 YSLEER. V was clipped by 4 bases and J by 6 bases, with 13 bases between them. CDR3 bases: TGCGCCAGCAGCCCCGCACAGGGTGGCAATGAGCAGTTCTTC. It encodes CASSPAQGGNEQFF.

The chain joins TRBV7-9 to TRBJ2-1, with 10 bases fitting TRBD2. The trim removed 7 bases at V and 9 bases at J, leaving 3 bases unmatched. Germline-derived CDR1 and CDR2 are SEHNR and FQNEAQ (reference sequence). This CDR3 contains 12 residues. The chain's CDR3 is CASKLAGLEQFF. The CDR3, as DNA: TGTGCCAGCAAACTAGCGGGACTTGAGCAGTTCTTC.

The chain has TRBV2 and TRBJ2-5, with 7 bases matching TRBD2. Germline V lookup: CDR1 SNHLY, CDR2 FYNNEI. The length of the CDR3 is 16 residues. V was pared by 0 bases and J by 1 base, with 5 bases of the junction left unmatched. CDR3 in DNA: TGTGCCAGCAGTGAAGCGCTAGCGGCGACCCAAGAGACCCAGTACTTC. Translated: CASSEALAATQETQYF. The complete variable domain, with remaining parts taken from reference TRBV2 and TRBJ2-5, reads EPEVTQTPSHQVTQMGQEVILRCVPISNHLYFYWYRQILGQKVEFLVSFYNNEISEKSEIFDDQFSVERPDGSNFTLKIRSTKLEDSAMYFCASSEALAATQETQYFGPGTRLLVL.

The CDR3 region has the DNA TGTGCCAGCAGCAATGATAAGGGGCCCCGAGCGGAAGCTTTCTTT. It encodes CASSNDKGPRAEAFF. J is TRBJ1-1 and V is TRBV21-1; the table assigns TRBD1, which was not confirmed against the DNA. TRBV21-1 is a pseudogene locus. CDR3 length equals 15 residues.

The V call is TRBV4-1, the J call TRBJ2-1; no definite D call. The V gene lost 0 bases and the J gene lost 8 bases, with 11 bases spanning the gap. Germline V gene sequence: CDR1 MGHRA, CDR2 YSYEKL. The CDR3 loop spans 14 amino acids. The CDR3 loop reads CASSQDYPIDEQFF. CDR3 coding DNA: TGCGCCAGCAGCCAAGATTACCCGATCGATGAGCAGTTCTTC.

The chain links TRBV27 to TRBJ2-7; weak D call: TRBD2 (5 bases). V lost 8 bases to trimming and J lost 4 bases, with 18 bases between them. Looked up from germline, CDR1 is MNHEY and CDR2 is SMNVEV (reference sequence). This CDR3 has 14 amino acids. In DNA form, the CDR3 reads TGTGCCAGCGCTTCGGGGTCTATAGATTACGAGCAGTACTTC. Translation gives CASASGSIDYEQYF.

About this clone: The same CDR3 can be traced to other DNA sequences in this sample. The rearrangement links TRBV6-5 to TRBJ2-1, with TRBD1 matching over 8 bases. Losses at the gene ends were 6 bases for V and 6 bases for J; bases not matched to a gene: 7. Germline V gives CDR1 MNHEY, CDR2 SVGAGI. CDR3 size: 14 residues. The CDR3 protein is CASRPGTGVNEQFF. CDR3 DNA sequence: TGTGCCAGCAGACCCGGGACAGGAGTCAATGAGCAGTTCTTC.

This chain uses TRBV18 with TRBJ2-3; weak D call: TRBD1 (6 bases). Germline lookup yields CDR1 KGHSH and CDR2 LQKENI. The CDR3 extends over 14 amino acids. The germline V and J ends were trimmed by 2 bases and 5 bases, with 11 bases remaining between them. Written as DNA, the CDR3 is TGTGCCAGCTCACCAGGGGGCGGGCAAGATACGCAGTATTTT. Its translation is CASSPGGGQDTQYF. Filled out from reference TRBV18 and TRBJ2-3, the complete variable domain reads NAGVMQNPRHLVRRRGQEARLRCSPMKGHSHVYWYRQLPEEGLKFMVYLQKENIIDESGMPKERFSAEFPKEGPSILRIQQVVRGDSAAYFCASSPGGGQDTQYFGPGTRLTVL.

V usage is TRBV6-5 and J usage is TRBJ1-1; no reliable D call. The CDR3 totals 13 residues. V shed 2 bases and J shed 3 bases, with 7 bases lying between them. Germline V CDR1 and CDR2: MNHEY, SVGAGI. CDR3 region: CASSYAPYTEAFF. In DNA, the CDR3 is TGTGCCAGCAGTTACGCCCCCTACACTGAAGCTTTCTTT.

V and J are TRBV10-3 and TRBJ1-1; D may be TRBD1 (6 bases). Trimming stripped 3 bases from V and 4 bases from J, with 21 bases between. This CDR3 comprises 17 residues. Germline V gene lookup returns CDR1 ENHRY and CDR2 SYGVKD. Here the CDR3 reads CAISDPIGGAVGTEAFF. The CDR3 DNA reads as TGTGCCATCAGTGACCCTATCGGGGGGGCGGTGGGCACTGAAGCTTTCTTT.

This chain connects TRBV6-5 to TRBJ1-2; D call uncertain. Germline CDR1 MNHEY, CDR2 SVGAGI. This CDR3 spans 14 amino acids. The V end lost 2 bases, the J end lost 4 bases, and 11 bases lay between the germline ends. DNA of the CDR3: TGTGCCAGCAGTTACACGGGAGAGAGCTATGGCTACACCTTC. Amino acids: CASSYTGESYGYTF.

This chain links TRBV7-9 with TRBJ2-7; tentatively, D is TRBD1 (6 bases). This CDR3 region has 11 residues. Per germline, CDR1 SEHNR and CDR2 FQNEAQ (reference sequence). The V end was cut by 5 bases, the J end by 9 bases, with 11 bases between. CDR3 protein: CASSPGDVQYF. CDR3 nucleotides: TGTGCCAGCAGCCCAGGGGACGTGCAGTACTTC.

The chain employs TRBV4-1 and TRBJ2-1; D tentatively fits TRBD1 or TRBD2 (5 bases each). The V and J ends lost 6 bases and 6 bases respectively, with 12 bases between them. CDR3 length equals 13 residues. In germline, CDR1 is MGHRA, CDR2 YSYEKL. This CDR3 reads CASSIVGVNEQFF. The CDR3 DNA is TGCGCCAGCAGTATCGTGGGGGTCAATGAGCAGTTCTTC.

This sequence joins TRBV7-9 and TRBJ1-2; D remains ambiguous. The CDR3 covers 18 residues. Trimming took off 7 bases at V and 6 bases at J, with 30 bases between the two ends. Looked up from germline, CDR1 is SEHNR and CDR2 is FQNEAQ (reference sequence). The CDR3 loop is CASIDNRRGLASLDGYTF. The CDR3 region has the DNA TGTGCCAGCATCGACAATCGGCGGGGTCTGGCTAGCTTAGATGGCTACACCTTC.

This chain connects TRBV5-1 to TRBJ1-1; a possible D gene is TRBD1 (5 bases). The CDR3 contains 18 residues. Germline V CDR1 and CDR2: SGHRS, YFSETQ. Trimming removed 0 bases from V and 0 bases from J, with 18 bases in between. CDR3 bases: TGCGCCAGCAGCTTGGGATGGGGGAAGAGGGAAATGAACACTGAAGCTTTCTTT. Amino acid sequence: CASSLGWGKREMNTEAFF. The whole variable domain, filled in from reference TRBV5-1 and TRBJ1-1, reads KAGVTQTPRYLIKTRGQQVTLSCSPISGHRSVSWYQQTPGQGLQFLFEYFSETQRNKGNFPGRFSGRQFSNSRSEMNVSTLELGDSALYLCASSLGWGKREMNTEAFFGQGTRLTVV.

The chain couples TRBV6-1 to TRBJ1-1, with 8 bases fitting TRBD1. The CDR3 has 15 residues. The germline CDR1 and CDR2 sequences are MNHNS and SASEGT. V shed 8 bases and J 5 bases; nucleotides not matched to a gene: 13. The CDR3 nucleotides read TGTGCCAGCGACTCTGGACAGGGAATCGGGACTGAAGCTTTCTTT. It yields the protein CASDSGQGIGTEAFF.

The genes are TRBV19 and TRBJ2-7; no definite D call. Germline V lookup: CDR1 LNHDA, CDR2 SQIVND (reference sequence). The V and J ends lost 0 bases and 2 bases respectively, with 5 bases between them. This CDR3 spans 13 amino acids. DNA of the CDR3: TGTGCCAGTAGTATAGACATGCCCTACGAGCAGTACTTC. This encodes CASSIDMPYEQYF.

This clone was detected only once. The CDR3 protein is CASSFSLAGVSEQYF. CDR3 coding DNA: TGTGCCAGCAGCTTCTCACTAGCGGGAGTATCCGAGCAGTACTTC. The chain is built from TRBV7-9 and TRBJ2-7, with TRBD2 matching 11 bases. Germline CDR1 reads SEHNR; CDR2 reads FQNEAQ (reference sequence). V shed 3 bases and J 6 bases; nucleotides not matched to a gene: 7. The CDR3 loop spans 15 amino acids.

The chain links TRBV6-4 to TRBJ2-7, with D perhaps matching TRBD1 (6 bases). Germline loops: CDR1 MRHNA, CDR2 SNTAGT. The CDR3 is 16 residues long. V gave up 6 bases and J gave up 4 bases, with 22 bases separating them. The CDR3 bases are TGTGCCAGCAGCCACCTAGGGGCAGGGGTTCTTTACGAGCAGTACTTC. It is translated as CASSHLGAGVLYEQYF.

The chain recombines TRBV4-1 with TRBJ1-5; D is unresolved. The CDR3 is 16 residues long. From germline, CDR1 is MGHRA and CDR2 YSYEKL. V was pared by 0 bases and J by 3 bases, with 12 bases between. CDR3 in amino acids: CASSQDEPPYNQPQHF. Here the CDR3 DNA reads TGCGCCAGCAGCCAAGACGAGCCCCCTTACAATCAGCCCCAGCATTTT.

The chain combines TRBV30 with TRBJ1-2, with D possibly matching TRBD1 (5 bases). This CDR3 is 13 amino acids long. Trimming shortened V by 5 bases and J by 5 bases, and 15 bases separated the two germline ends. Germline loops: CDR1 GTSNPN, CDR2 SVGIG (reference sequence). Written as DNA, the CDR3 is TGTGCCTGGGAACAAGGGGTTGGGTATGGCTACACCTTC. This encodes CAWEQGVGYGYTF. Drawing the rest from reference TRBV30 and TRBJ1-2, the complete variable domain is SQTIHQWPATLVQPVGSPLSLECTVEGTSNPNLYWYRQAAGRGLQLLFYSVGIGQISSEVPQNLSASRPQDRQFILSSKKLLLSDSGFYLCAWEQGVGYGYTFGSGTRLTVV.

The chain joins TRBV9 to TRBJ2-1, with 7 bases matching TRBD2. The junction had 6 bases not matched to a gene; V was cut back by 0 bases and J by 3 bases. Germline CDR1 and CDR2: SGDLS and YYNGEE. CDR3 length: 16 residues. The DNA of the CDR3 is TGTGCCAGCAGCGTAGCGGTGGGAGGGGTCTACAATGAGCAGTTCTTC. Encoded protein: CASSVAVGGVYNEQFF.

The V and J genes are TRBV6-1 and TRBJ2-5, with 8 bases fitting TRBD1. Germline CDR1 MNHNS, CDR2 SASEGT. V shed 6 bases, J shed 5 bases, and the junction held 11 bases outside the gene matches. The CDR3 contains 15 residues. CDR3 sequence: CASSSSQGAGETQYF. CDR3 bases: TGTGCCAGCAGCTCATCCCAGGGGGCGGGTGAGACCCAGTACTTC.

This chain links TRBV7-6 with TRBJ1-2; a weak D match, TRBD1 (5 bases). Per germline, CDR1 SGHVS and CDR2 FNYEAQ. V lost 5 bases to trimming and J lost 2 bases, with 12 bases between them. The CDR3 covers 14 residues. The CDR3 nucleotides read TGTGCCAGCAGCCCCGAAGGGACCAACTATGGCTACACCTTC. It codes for CASSPEGTNYGYTF.

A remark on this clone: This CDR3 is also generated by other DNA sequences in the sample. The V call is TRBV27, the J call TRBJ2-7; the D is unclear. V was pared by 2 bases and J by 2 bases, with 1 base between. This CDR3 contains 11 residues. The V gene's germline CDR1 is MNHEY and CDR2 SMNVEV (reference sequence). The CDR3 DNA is TGTGCCAGCAGTTTAACCTACGAGCAGTACTTC. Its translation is CASSLTYEQYF.

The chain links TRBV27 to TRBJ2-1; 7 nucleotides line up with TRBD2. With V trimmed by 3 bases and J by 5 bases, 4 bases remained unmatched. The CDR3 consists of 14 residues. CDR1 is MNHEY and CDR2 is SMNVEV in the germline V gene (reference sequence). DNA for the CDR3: TGTGCCAGCAGTTTTGGCGGGGGACACAATGAGCAGTTCTTC. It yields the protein CASSFGGGHNEQFF.